The clone carrying this TCR beta chain has a count of ten or more. The record originates from a study of T cells in Graves' hyperthyroidism and ophthalmopathy. Patients with uncontrolled infections, other autoimmune diseases, pregnancy or lactation were excluded. The germline V gene encodes CDR1 SEHNR and CDR2 FQNEAQ (reference sequence). Trimming removed 5 bases from V and 0 bases from J, with 11 bases in between. The CDR3 contains 14 residues. Researchers amplified the TCR beta CDR3 regions from RNA transcripts. The HTBI primer set was used in a first-round RT-PCR of the TCR CDR3. TCRdb redid the calling of the multiplex PCR reads with MiXCR, one entry per CDR3 protein. The profile covers 540,000 or so distinct CDR3 sequences, with under 60% appearing a single time and roughly 19% taken by the ten largest.

The sequencing input was peripheral blood or thyroid tissue (not recorded which). This chain uses TRBV7-9 with TRBJ2-7; possible D gene TRBD2, 5 bases. This TCR was sampled from an adult woman with Graves' disease, either hyperthyroidism or ophthalmopathy (not recorded which). The CDR3 here is CASSGSVGSYEQYF. The CDR3 nucleotides read TGTGCCAGCAGCGGGAGCGTAGGCTCCTACGAGCAGTACTTC.